What follows are 9 T cell receptor beta chains derived from one specimen sequenced in a study of blood T cell repertoires in COVID-19. The table came from immunoSEQ multiplex PCR; TCRdb's copy has only in-frame clones and leaves some out. The table lists about 190,000 clones, about 81% of them singletons, with about 8% in the top ten. What was sequenced was peripheral blood. The source is an older woman with COVID-19, enrolled during active disease.

The chain recombines TRBV15 with TRBJ2-2; TRBD1 might be the D (6 bases). Germline loops: CDR1 LNHNV, CDR2 YYDKDF (reference sequence). V was pared by 8 bases and J by 5 bases, with 21 bases between. This CDR3 is 16 amino acids long. This CDR3 reads CATDDLHRVGTGELFF. The CDR3 DNA reads as TGTGCCACCGACGACCTGCACAGGGTTGGAACCGGGGAGCTGTTTTTT.

The chain couples TRBV25-1 to TRBJ2-3; 7 bases map to TRBD1. V gave up 5 bases and J gave up 0 bases; unmatched junction bases: 8. Germline-derived CDR1 and CDR2 are MGHDK and SYGVNS. The CDR3 loop spans 16 amino acids. CDR3 DNA: TGTGCCAGCAGTCCCCTACGAGGGGGCAGCACAGATACGCAGTATTTT. Translated, it gives CASSPLRGGSTDTQYF.

The genes are TRBV2 and TRBJ2-2, with a weak D call TRBD1 (6 bases). The length of the CDR3 is 18 residues. Germline V gene lookup returns CDR1 SNHLY and CDR2 FYNNEI. V lost 5 bases and J 5 bases, leaving 24 bases between the germline ends. In DNA, the CDR3 is TGTGCCAGCAGTCCCTTCGTAGGGACCAGGGGCGGGACCGGGGAGCTGTTTTTT. Protein: CASSPFVGTRGGTGELFF.

This clone was recorded a few times. The chain has TRBV10-3 and TRBJ2-7; 10 nucleotides match TRBD2. With 0 bases clipped from V and 5 bases from J, the junction kept 7 bases outside the gene matches. The CDR3 is 16 residues long. Germline assignment: CDR1 ENHRY and CDR2 SYGVKD. This chain's CDR3 is CAISESITSGENEQYV. Written as DNA, the CDR3 is TGTGCCATCAGTGAGTCGATAACTAGCGGGGAAAACGAGCAGTACGTC.

The CDR3 is CASSSEGADTDTQYF. As DNA, the CDR3 is TGTGCCAGCAGCTCCGAGGGGGCGGATACAGATACGCAGTATTTT. The chain is built from TRBV7-3 and TRBJ2-3; 7 positions match TRBD1. The junction had 7 bases not matched to a gene; V was cut back by 4 bases and J by 3 bases. The CDR3 contains 15 residues. CDR1 is SGHTA, CDR2 FQGTGA, per germline.

This clone was seen just once. One end of the junction is discordant with germline, which a read error may explain. This chain uses TRBV27 with TRBJ1-2; TRBD1 is a possible D gene (5 bases). Germline V gene sequence: CDR1 MNHEY, CDR2 SMNVEV (reference sequence). The CDR3 length is 14 residues. The CDR3 DNA follows: TGTGCCAGCAGCTTATCAACCGGGGGAAATGGCTACACCTTC. It is translated as CASSLSTGGNGYTF.

The chain has TRBV11-2 and TRBJ1-2; D remains ambiguous. Germline V gene lookup returns CDR1 SGHAT and CDR2 FQNNGV. The ends were cut back, 0 bases at V and 7 bases at J, with 15 bases in the middle. This CDR3 has 15 amino acids. CDR3 amino acids: CASSLDLENWAGYTF. The CDR3 coding sequence is TGTGCCAGCAGCTTAGATCTCGAGAATTGGGCTGGCTACACCTTC.

This sequence joins TRBV5-6 and TRBJ1-4, with TRBD1 matching over 8 bases. V was pared by 0 bases and J by 6 bases, with 4 bases of the junction left unmatched. CDR3 length: 15 residues. The germline gives CDR1 SGHDT, CDR2 YYEEEE. CDR3 in DNA: TGTGCCAGCAGCTTGGAACAGGGGGGGCATGAAAAACTGTTTTTT. Protein: CASSLEQGGHEKLFF.

The table lists this clone with a count of one. The chain combines TRBV7-3 with TRBJ1-3, with D possibly TRBD1 on 6 matching bases. This CDR3 spans 15 amino acids. V was pared by 6 bases and J by 0 bases, with 12 bases between. Germline V lookup: CDR1 SGHTA, CDR2 FQGTGA. DNA for the CDR3: TGTGCCAGCAGTTTACAGGGTGGCTCTGGAAACACCATATATTTT. It translates to CASSLQGGSGNTIYF.